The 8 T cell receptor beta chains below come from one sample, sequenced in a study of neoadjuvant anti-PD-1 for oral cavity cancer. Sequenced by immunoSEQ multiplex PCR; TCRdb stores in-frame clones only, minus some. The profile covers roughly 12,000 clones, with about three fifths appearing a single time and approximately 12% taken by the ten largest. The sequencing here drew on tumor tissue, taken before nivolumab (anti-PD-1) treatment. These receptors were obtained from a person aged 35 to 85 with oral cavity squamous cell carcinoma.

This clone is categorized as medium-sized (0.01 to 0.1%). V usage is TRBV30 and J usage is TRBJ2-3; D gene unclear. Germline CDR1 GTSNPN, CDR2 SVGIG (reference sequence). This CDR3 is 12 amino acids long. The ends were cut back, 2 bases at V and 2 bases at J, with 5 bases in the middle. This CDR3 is CAWSPPTDTQYF. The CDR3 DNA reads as TGTGCCTGGAGTCCGCCCACAGATACGCAGTATTTT.

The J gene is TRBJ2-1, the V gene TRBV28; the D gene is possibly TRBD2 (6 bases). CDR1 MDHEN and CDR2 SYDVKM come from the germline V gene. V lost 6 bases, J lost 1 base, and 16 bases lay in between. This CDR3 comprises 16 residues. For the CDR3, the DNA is TGTGCCAGCAGACAACCTCGGGAGTTTTCCTACAATGAGCAGTTCTTC. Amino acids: CASRQPREFSYNEQFF.

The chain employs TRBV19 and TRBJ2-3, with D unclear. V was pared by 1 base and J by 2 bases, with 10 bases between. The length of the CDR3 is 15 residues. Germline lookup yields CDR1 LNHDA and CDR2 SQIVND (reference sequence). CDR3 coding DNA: TGTGCCAGTAGTATAGGGGCAGCAAACACAGATACGCAGTATTTT. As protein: CASSIGAANTDTQYF.

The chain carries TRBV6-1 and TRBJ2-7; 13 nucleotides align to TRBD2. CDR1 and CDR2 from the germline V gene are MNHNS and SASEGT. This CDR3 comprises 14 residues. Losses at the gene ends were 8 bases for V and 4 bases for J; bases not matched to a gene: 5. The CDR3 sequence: CASLWTSGSYEQYF. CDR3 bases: TGTGCCAGCCTCTGGACTAGCGGGAGTTACGAGCAGTACTTC.

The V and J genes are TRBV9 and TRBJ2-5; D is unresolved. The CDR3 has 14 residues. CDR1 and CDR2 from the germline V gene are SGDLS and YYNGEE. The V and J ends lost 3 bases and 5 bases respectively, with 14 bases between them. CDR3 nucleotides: TGTGCCAGCAGCGCGGCCGCGGATGGGGAGACCCAGTACTTC. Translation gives CASSAAADGETQYF.

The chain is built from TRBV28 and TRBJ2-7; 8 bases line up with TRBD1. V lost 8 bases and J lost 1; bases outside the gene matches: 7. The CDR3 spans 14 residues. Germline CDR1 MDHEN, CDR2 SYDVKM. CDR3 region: CASRRQGSSYEQYF. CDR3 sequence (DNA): TGTGCCAGCCGGCGACAGGGGTCGTCCTACGAGCAGTACTTC. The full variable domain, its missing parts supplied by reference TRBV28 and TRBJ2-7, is DVKVTQSSRYLVKRTGEKVFLECVQDMDHENMFWYRQDPGLGLRLIYFSYDVKMKEKGDIPEGYSVSREKKERFSLILESASTNQTSMYLCASRRQGSSYEQYFGPGTRLTVT.

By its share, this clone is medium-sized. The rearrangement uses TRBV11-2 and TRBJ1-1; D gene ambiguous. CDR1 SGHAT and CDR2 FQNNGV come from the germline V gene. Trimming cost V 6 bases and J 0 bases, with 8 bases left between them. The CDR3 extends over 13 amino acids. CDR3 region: CASSPTLNTEAFF. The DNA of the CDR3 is TGTGCCAGCAGTCCGACGTTGAACACTGAAGCTTTCTTT.

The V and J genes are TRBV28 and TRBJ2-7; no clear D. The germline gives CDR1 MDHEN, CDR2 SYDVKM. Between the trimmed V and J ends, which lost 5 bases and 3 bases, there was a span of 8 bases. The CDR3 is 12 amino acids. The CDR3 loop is CASSGLDYEQYF. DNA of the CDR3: TGTGCCAGCAGTGGCTTAGACTACGAGCAGTACTTC.